One sample yielded the 22 T cell receptor beta chains listed below, sequenced in a study of T cell responses to AZD1222 COVID-19 vaccine (dated by TCRdb to 2020 to 2023). In light of the paper, this sample's time point label describes: baseline before first vaccination. Read against the paper, the sample's treatment or condition label means: meningococcal conjugate vaccine given as trial control. Preparation of the library involved the immunoSEQ multiplex PCR assay. Held by TCRdb, this immuneACCESS table contains in-frame sequences only and omits some clones. Under half of the omission traces to an unresolved V gene where checked; the cause of the rest is unknown. The sample data list about 78,000 clones, and 88% of these were observed just once. Approximately 4.8% of the sample rests with the top ten. The source material was peripheral blood, sampled on day 0 of MenACWY control vaccination. All receptors come from an adult in good health.

The rearrangement uses TRBV7-2 and TRBJ2-1; possibly TRBD1 or TRBD2 for D (5 bases each). V gave up 1 base and J gave up 4 bases, with 11 bases separating them. This CDR3 is 15 amino acids long. Germline V gene data show CDR1 as SGHTA and CDR2 as FQGNSA. The CDR3 region is CASSLEGRSYNEQFF. The CDR3 DNA follows: TGTGCCAGCAGCTTAGAGGGACGGTCGTACAATGAGCAGTTCTTC.

This clone showed up just once. This sequence joins TRBV9 and TRBJ2-7; TRBD1 agrees at 7 bases. The CDR3 loop spans 13 amino acids. CDR1 is SGDLS, CDR2 YYNGEE, per germline. Trimming removed 1 base from V and 3 bases from J; junction bases left unmatched: 1. The DNA of the CDR3 is TGTGCCAGCAGCGTAAGACAGGGCTACGAGCAGTACTTC. Protein sequence: CASSVRQGYEQYF.

V gene TRBV11-2 combines with J gene TRBJ2-5; possible D gene TRBD2, 6 bases. CDR1 and CDR2 (germline): SGHAT, FQNNGV. The CDR3 has 14 residues. V lost 1 base, J lost 4 bases, and 10 bases lay in between. Here the CDR3 DNA reads TGTGCCAGCAGCTTAGGCGGGGCGGGAGAGACCCAGTACTTC. This translates into CASSLGGAGETQYF.

The gene calls are TRBV7-2 and TRBJ1-1, with D maybe TRBD1 (5 bases). This CDR3 spans 14 amino acids. Germline assignment: CDR1 SGHTA and CDR2 FQGNSA. The V and J ends lost 3 bases and 1 base respectively, with 9 bases between them. CDR3 coding DNA: TGTGCCAGCAGCTTCGGGCAGGGGAACACTGAAGCTTTCTTT. It codes for CASSFGQGNTEAFF.

The rearrangement links TRBV6-5 to TRBJ1-3; D is possibly TRBD1 (6 bases). Germline-derived CDR1 and CDR2 are MNHEY and SVGAGI. V lost 2 bases to trimming and J lost 4 bases, with 15 bases between them. This CDR3 spans 16 amino acids. The CDR3 DNA reads TGTGCCAGCAGTTACCAAAAACCAGGGGCGGGAAACACCATATATTTT. Translating gives CASSYQKPGAGNTIYF.

The rearrangement joins TRBV28 to TRBJ1-1; 9 bases are shared with TRBD1. The germline gives CDR1 MDHEN, CDR2 SYDVKM. The CDR3 spans 17 residues. Germline trimming cut 5 bases from V and 0 bases from J; bases unmatched to any gene: 10. In DNA form, the CDR3 reads TGTGCCAGCAGTCCCTCGGGACAGGGCGTGATGAACACTGAAGCTTTCTTT. It yields the protein CASSPSGQGVMNTEAFF.

The rearrangement uses TRBV19 and TRBJ1-5; TRBD1 agrees at 8 bases. J gave up 7 bases and V 6 bases, and 8 bases lay outside the gene matches. Germline CDR1 reads LNHDA; CDR2 reads SQIVND (reference sequence). CDR3 length: 14 residues. CDR3 DNA sequence: TGTGCCAGTAGCGGGACAGGAGGCATGCAGCCCCAGCATTTT. Its translation is CASSGTGGMQPQHF.

The rearrangement uses TRBV6-5 and TRBJ2-5; 8 positions agree with TRBD1. Germline lookup yields CDR1 MNHEY and CDR2 SVGAGI. V shed 7 bases and J 2 bases; nucleotides not matched to a gene: 6. This CDR3 region has 14 residues. The CDR3: CASNRGQGQETQYF. The CDR3 DNA follows: TGTGCCAGCAACAGAGGACAGGGACAAGAGACCCAGTACTTC.

CDR3 in amino acids: CAISDRGRDTEAFF. The CDR3 DNA is TGTGCCATCAGTGACAGGGGGCGGGACACTGAAGCTTTCTTT. This chain links TRBV10-3 with TRBJ1-1; 8 bases fit TRBD1. V dropped 3 bases and J dropped 3; count of bases not matched to a gene: 3. CDR1 and CDR2 (germline): ENHRY, SYGVKD. This CDR3 has 14 residues.

The chain uses TRBV6-2 or TRBV6-3 and TRBJ2-2, with TRBD1 identical over 7 bases. This CDR3 has 15 residues. J lost 7 bases, V lost 5 bases, and 10 bases had no gene match. Germline lookup yields CDR1 MNHEY and CDR2 SVGEGT. CDR3 DNA sequence: TGTGCCAGCAGTACGACAGGGAGTTATAACGGGGAGCTGTTTTTT. It translates to CASSTTGSYNGELFF.

V usage is TRBV9 and J usage is TRBJ1-5, with TRBD1 matching over 8 bases. Germline V gene sequence: CDR1 SGDLS, CDR2 YYNGEE. Trimming took 4 bases from V and 3 from J; bases not matched to a gene: 6. The CDR3 extends over 15 amino acids. In DNA form, the CDR3 reads TGTGCCAGCAGCACTACAGGGGGGCCCAATCAGCCCCAGCATTTT. It is translated as CASSTTGGPNQPQHF.

The V and J genes are TRBV5-4 and TRBJ2-2; D remains ambiguous. The germline V and J ends were trimmed by 4 bases and 3 bases, with 7 bases remaining between them. CDR3 size: 13 residues. Per germline, CDR1 SGHNT and CDR2 YYREEE (reference sequence). Here the CDR3 reads CASSPSYTGELFF. As DNA, the CDR3 is TGTGCCAGCAGCCCATCATACACCGGGGAGCTGTTTTTT.

The CDR3 DNA sequence: TGTGCCAGCAGTGAAGGGGCCAGCCTGAAGGCTTTCTTT. This encodes CASSEGASLKAFF. The rearrangement uses TRBV6-1 and TRBJ1-1; D remains unclear. Looked up from germline, CDR1 is MNHNS and CDR2 is SASEGT. The CDR3 is made up of 13 amino acids. V lost 1 base to trimming and J lost 11 bases, with 14 bases between them.

The V and J genes are TRBV30 and TRBJ1-2, with TRBD1 as a possible D gene (6 bases). This CDR3 has 13 residues. V was cut by 0 bases and J by 7 bases, with 12 bases left in between. Germline lookup yields CDR1 GTSNPN and CDR2 SVGIG (reference sequence). For the CDR3, the DNA is TGTGCCTGGAGTGTACAGGGTACATTTGGCTACACCTTC. It specifies CAWSVQGTFGYTF. Supplemented by reference TRBV30 and TRBJ1-2, the full variable domain reads SQTIHQWPATLVQPVGSPLSLECTVEGTSNPNLYWYRQAAGRGLQLLFYSVGIGQISSEVPQNLSASRPQDRQFILSSKKLLLSDSGFYLCAWSVQGTFGYTFGSGTRLTVV.

This chain joins TRBV7-3 and TRBJ2-3; TRBD2 matches at 8 bases. The V and J ends lost 5 bases and 3 bases, in that order; junction bases with no gene match: 10. The CDR3 totals 16 residues. Germline loops: CDR1 SGHTA, CDR2 FQGTGA. In nucleotides, the CDR3 is TGTGCCAGCAGCCCCGCCCGGGGGGGCCTTACAGATACGCAGTATTTT. Translating gives CASSPARGGLTDTQYF.

V usage is TRBV5-8 and J usage is TRBJ1-2; D call uncertain. Germline lookup yields CDR1 SGHTS and CDR2 YDEGEE. This CDR3 is 12 amino acids long. Deletions cut 2 bases from V and 6 bases from J, with 8 bases between. The CDR3 protein is CASSFSRNGYTF. The CDR3 bases are TGTGCCAGCAGCTTTTCGCGAAATGGCTACACCTTC.

This clone was picked up one time. V and J are TRBV5-1 and TRBJ2-3; D remains unclear. V was pared by 2 bases and J by 2 bases, with 9 bases between. The germline gives CDR1 SGHRS, CDR2 YFSETQ. The length of the CDR3 is 14 residues. CDR3 loop: CASSFSPPTDTQYF. The DNA for the CDR3 is TGCGCCAGCAGCTTCTCTCCCCCCACAGATACGCAGTATTTT.

The V and J genes are TRBV7-9 and TRBJ2-2; 7 bases are a match to TRBD1. The CDR3 extends over 15 amino acids. The J segment lost 7 bases and the V segment lost 0 bases, leaving 5 bases of the junction unmatched. The V gene's germline CDR1 is SEHNR and CDR2 FQNEAQ (reference sequence). In DNA form, the CDR3 reads TGTGCCAGCAGCTTAGCGCCGACAGGGAGCGGGGAGCTGTTTTTT. Translated, it gives CASSLAPTGSGELFF.

The chain carries TRBV10-3 and TRBJ1-4; TRBD1 matches at 7 bases. The CDR3 totals 16 residues. V shed 3 bases, J shed 7 bases, and the junction held 11 bases outside the gene matches. The germline gives CDR1 ENHRY, CDR2 SYGVKD. This CDR3 is CAISDRTGSAPEKLFF. CDR3 nucleotide sequence: TGTGCCATCAGTGACCGGACAGGCAGTGCCCCTGAAAAACTGTTTTTT.

This clone was recorded only once. The rearrangement links TRBV30 to TRBJ2-7; the D is unclear. With 2 bases removed from V and 5 bases from J, the gap between germline ends came to 10 bases. The CDR3 is 12 amino acids. The germline CDR1 and CDR2 sequences are GTSNPN and SVGIG (reference sequence). CDR3: CAWSRQADEQYF. The CDR3 bases are TGTGCCTGGAGTAGGCAGGCTGACGAGCAGTACTTC.

The V gene is TRBV5-5, the J gene TRBJ2-7; a weak D match, TRBD2 (5 bases). This CDR3 contains 14 residues. From germline, CDR1 is SGHKS and CDR2 YYEKEE (reference sequence). V lost 2 bases to trimming and J lost 3 bases, with 12 bases between them. The CDR3 nucleotides read TGTGCCAGCAGCTTAACCGGGAAGGGCTACGAGCAGTACTTC. As protein: CASSLTGKGYEQYF.

This chain connects TRBV4-1 to TRBJ2-3; D possibly corresponds to TRBD1 (6 bases). The CDR3 length is 17 residues. Per the germline V gene, CDR1 is MGHRA and CDR2 is YSYEKL. Trimming removed 0 bases from V and 0 bases from J, with 13 bases in between. The CDR3 loop reads CASSQDGGGLSTDTQYF. Here the CDR3 DNA reads TGCGCCAGCAGCCAAGATGGTGGGGGCCTCAGCACAGATACGCAGTATTTT.